This TCR beta chain was documented in a study of blood T cell repertoires in COVID-19. Across the whole study: Samples came from the United States, Italy and Spain, spanning acute and convalescent COVID-19. PBMCs, B-cell-depleted T cells, or T cells provided the cDNA or gDNA that made up the material.

Trimming cost V 2 bases and J 7 bases, with 9 bases left between them. Per germline, CDR1 MNHEY and CDR2 SVGAGI. The CDR3 extends over 13 amino acids. Under the authors' procedure: Estimation of nucleated cell counts was performed using reference gene primer amplification. TCRdb keeps only in-frame clones here, not all; method: immunoSEQ multiplex PCR. From that table come the V and J calls and clone size; the DNA was used to work out D and trimming. In the table there are about 130,000 clones, around four fifths of which are singletons. This TCR was sampled from a man older than 75 with acute or convalescent COVID-19. Sequencing was performed on peripheral blood. The rearrangement links TRBV6-5 to TRBJ2-1, with a weak D call TRBD2 (6 bases). CDR3 nucleotides: TGTGCCAGCAGTTACCCGGGAGTGAATGAGCAGTTCTTC. Its translation is CASSYPGVNEQFF.